What follows describes a single T cell receptor (beta chain). What it recognizes is unknown. CDR1 is GTSNPN and CDR2 is SVGIG in the germline V gene (reference sequence). The CDR3 extends over 13 amino acids. V was clipped by 4 bases and J by 1 base; unmatched bases: 3. The unexposed donors gave CD4+ T cells in 2011-2018, prior to COVID-19. The cells were cultured for under twelve days before CD4+ T cells were isolated. Testing used SARS-CoV-2 S/N and four cold-coronavirus spikes on unexposed-donor CD4+ T cells, cells permitting. The data were produced by immunoSEQ multiplex PCR, yet TCRdb's version contains in-frame clones alone and is incomplete. This repertoire shows roughly 30,000 clones, roughly 78% found once; its top ten account for roughly 20%. The sample is drawn from a study of CD4 T cells in relation to SARS-CoV-2 and coronaviruses. On the study more broadly: TCR beta CDR3s were sequenced after roughly ten-day antigen culture of PBMCs. No peptide or an HIV-1 Nef peptide pool served as negative control.

Sequencing was done on a sample of CD4+ T cells from PBMCs, cultured in vitro. The rearrangement joins TRBV30 to TRBJ2-7; 8 nucleotides line up with TRBD1. This sequence was found in a human donor in good health. The CDR3 DNA is TGTGCCTGGACATGGACAGGGTCCTACGAGCAGTACTTC. As protein: CAWTWTGSYEQYF.